This T cell receptor beta chain originates from a study of shared clonotypes between healthy human individuals. About this clone: The target antigen is unknown.

In the CD4+ fraction, cells were divided into CD45RA+ naive and CD45RA-negative memory subsets. Study results and caveats: A reduction in generation probabilities was seen for non-shared clonotypes relative to those shared by all four donors. Despite large depth, sorted-subset datasets appeared incompletely sequenced.

The method was immunoSEQ multiplex PCR; TCRdb's version includes in-frame clones alone and lacks a portion of them. In the table there are 550,000 to 700,000 clones, approximately 73% of which are singletons. Sample: memory CD4+ T cells sorted from blood. Subset in this sample: CD45RA-negative fraction. The source of this sequence is a woman aged 25 to 39 in good health.

CDR3 DNA: TGTGCCAGCAGCTTAGCCGGACAGTACACCGGGGAGCTGTTTTTT. Translation: CASSLAGQYTGELFF. The chain has TRBV11-2 and TRBJ2-2; D is perhaps TRBD1 (6 bases). The CDR3 is 15 amino acids. Germline V CDR1 and CDR2: SGHAT, FQNNGV. V was shortened by 1 base and J by 3 bases, with 9 bases between the two germline ends.